A selection of T cell receptor beta chains follows, all from one sample in a study of shared clonotypes between healthy human individuals. Sequencing was performed with immunoSEQ multiplex PCR; in TCRdb, only in-frame clones are kept and a portion is missing. The table shows some 1 million clones, with roughly 75% occurring only once. Sequenced input: memory CD4+ T cells sorted from blood. These receptors originate from a man aged 18 to 35 in good health. CDR3s include the opening cysteine and the closing phenylalanine or tryptophan. The D gene is left open where the match is weak. Not every row has a clone size; where given, it reads once, few, many or a size class.

-,-,TRBJ2-7,TRBV6-5,TGTGCCAGCAGATACTCAGGGGACTACGAGCAGTACTTC,CASRYSGDYEQYF
-,-,TRBJ2-7,TRBV7-9,TGTGCCAGCAGCTTGGGACATAGCTCCTACGAGCAGTACTTC,CASSLGHSSYEQYF
-,-,TRBJ2-3,TRBV5-6,TGTGCCAGCAGCCCGACTAGCACAGATACGCAGTATTTT,CASSPTSTDTQYF
-,-,TRBJ1-1,TRBV9,TGTGCCAGCAGCGCCAACTCCAGGGGGAACACTGAAGCTTTCTTT,CASSANSRGNTEAFF
-,-,TRBJ2-2,TRBV2,TGTGCCAGCAGTGAAAGGAGACAGAAAAACACCGGGGAGCTGTTTTTT,CASSERRQKNTGELFF
-,few,TRBJ2-1,TRBV7-3,TGTGCCAGCAGCCGTACTGGGCTATCCTACAATGAGCAGTTCTTC,CASSRTGLSYNEQFF
-,-,TRBJ2-7,TRBV19,TGTGCCAGTAGCCAAGGGACTTTCGCCGAGCAGTACTTC,CASSQGTFAEQYF
TRBD2,-,TRBJ2-1,TRBV5-1,TGCGCCAGCAGCTTGCGACTAGCGCAAAACAATGAGCAGTTCTTC,CASSLRLAQNNEQFF
-,-,TRBJ2-7,TRBV5-5,TGTGCCAGCAGCGACCCCGGGGTTTACGAGCAGTACTTC,CASSDPGVYEQYF
-,-,TRBJ1-6,TRBV6-5,TGTGCCAGCAGTTACTCGGGCCATCTCGAGGCACCCCTCCACTTT,CASSYSGHLEAPLHF
-,many,TRBJ2-1,TRBV6-1,TGTGCCAGCGGGAGTTGGGATGAGCAGTTCTTC,CASGSWDEQFF
-,-,TRBJ1-2,TRBV28,TGTGCCAGCAGTGTAAACAGGGTTAACTATGGCTACACCTTC,CASSVNRVNYGYTF
-,-,TRBJ1-6,TRBV7-2,TGTGCCAGCAGCTTAGCGCAGGGCGGTAATTCACCCCTCCACTTT,CASSLAQGGNSPLHF
-,-,TRBJ1-2,TRBV6-1,TGTGCCAGCAGTGAAGTGAGGGGCGGCGACTCTAACTATGGCTACACCTTC,CASSEVRGGDSNYGYTF
-,-,TRBJ1-4,TRBV9,TGTGCCAGCAGCATCGGAGTGGTAAATGAAAAACTGTTTTTT,CASSIGVVNEKLFF
-,-,TRBJ2-5,TRBV19,TGTGCCAGTACGGCGGGGCAGGGGACGGGGACCCAGTACTTC,CASTAGQGTGTQYF
TRBD1,-,TRBJ2-7,TRBV25-1,TGTGCCAGCAGTACCGGACAGGAGTCCTACGAGCAGTACTTC,CASSTGQESYEQYF
-,-,TRBJ1-1,TRBV5-1,TGCGCCAGCAGCTTGAACCCCACGAACACTGAAGCTTTCTTT,CASSLNPTNTEAFF
TRBD1,-,TRBJ2-7,TRBV28,TGTGCCAGCAGTTCAGATAACAGGGGAAACGAGCAGTACTTC,CASSSDNRGNEQYF
-,-,TRBJ1-5,TRBV7-2,TGTGCCAGCAGCTTAGCCCAGGGGCAGCCCCAGCATTTT,CASSLAQGQPQHF
-,few,TRBJ2-3,TRBV7-9,TGTGCCAGCAGCCGCAGCGGGAGCACAGATACGCAGTATTTT,CASSRSGSTDTQYF
-,-,TRBJ2-2,TRBV21-1,TGTGCCAGCAGCAACACGGAAAAATCCGGGGAGCTGTTTTTT,CASSNTEKSGELFF
TRBD1,few,TRBJ2-5,TRBV5-5,TGTGCCAGCAGAAACGAACAGGGGGCTGGAGAGACCCAGTACTTC,CASRNEQGAGETQYF
-,-,TRBJ1-2,TRBV10-3,TGTGCCACGACTCGGGACGGAACTAACTATGGCTACACCTTC,CATTRDGTNYGYTF
TRBD2,-,TRBJ2-7,TRBV30,TGTGCCTGGAGTGCGGGGGGGCCAACTTCCAGCGAGCAGTACTTC,CAWSAGGPTSSEQYF
-,-,TRBJ2-3,TRBV30,TGTGCCTGGAATCTGGGACTTAGGACAGATACGCAGTATTTT,CAWNLGLRTDTQYF
TRBD2,-,TRBJ2-3,TRBV11-1,TGTGCCAGCAGCTTCGGGACTAGCGGGGTCACAGATACGCAGTATTTT,CASSFGTSGVTDTQYF
TRBD2,-,TRBJ2-3,TRBV5-1,TGCGCCAGCAGCTTAACGGGAGGGTCCCCGGCAGATACGCAGTATTTT,CASSLTGGSPADTQYF
-,-,TRBJ1-2,TRBV18,TGTGCCAGCTCACCAGGGCCCTCAACAGTCTACTATGGCTACACCTTC,CASSPGPSTVYYGYTF
-,once,TRBJ1-6,TRBV4-2,TGTGCCAGCAGCCAAGATGGGGGCAGTTATAATTCACCCCTCCACTTT,CASSQDGGSYNSPLHF
-,-,TRBJ2-7,TRBV2,TGTGCCAGCAGTGTACAGAGGGGCGAGCAGTACTTC,CASSVQRGEQYF
-,-,TRBJ1-1,TRBV6-5,TGTGCCAGCAGTAAAACCGGGACCGAAGCTTTCTTT,CASSKTGTEAFF
TRBD2,-,TRBJ2-7,TRBV7-8,TGTGCCAGCAGCTTAGTAGCGGGAGAGGTGGGGGAGCAGTACTTC,CASSLVAGEVGEQYF
TRBD1,few,TRBJ2-7,TRBV19,TGTGCCAGTAGTATCGGAGGACAGGGTTCCTACGAGCAGTACTTC,CASSIGGQGSYEQYF
-,-,TRBJ2-5,TRBV5-4,TGTGCCAGCAGCTTCGTACAGTCGTCAGAGACCCAGTACTTC,CASSFVQSSETQYF
TRBD2,-,TRBJ2-3,TRBV30,TGTGCCTGGAGTCGCACTAGCGGGAGGGCAGATACGCAGTATTTT,CAWSRTSGRADTQYF
-,few,TRBJ1-1,TRBV10-3,TGTGCCATCAGTCTTGAGGGAGTCACTGAAGCTTTCTTT,CAISLEGVTEAFF
-,-,TRBJ2-3,TRBV28,TGTGCCAGCAGTCCCTCCGGTTGGGGAAAACGCACAGATACGCAGTATTTT,CASSPSGWGKRTDTQYF
-,-,TRBJ2-3,TRBV10-1,TGCGCCAGCCAGCGAGAGTCCGGAAAAGGTGTTAGTATGCAGTATTTT,CASQRESGKGVSMQYF
TRBD1,-,TRBJ2-7,TRBV6-1,TGTGCCAGCAGTGAAGGAGGGACAGGAACCTACGAGCAGTACTTC,CASSEGGTGTYEQYF
-,once,TRBJ2-3,TRBV30,TGTGCCTGGAGGGCCTCGGGACTCCCGACAGATACGCAGTATTTT,CAWRASGLPTDTQYF
-,many,TRBJ2-5,TRBV27,TGTGCCAGCAGTGGAGCGGGTCCAGAGACCCAGTACTTC,CASSGAGPETQYF
-,-,TRBJ2-5,TRBV2,TGCGCTACAGACGGACTATCACATCCGGGGACCCAGTACTTC,CATDGLSHPGTQYF
-,-,TRBJ2-7,TRBV20-1,TGCAGTGCTAGAAACCAGGTCGAGCAGTACTTC,CSARNQVEQYF
TRBD2,-,TRBJ2-5,TRBV5-1,TGCGCCAGCAGCTTTACAAGCGGGGAGAGCCAGTACTTC,CASSFTSGESQYF
-,-,TRBJ2-7,TRBV2,TGTGCCAGCAGTGATAGGTTCTTAAGCTCCTACGAGCAGTACTTC,CASSDRFLSSYEQYF
TRBD1,-,TRBJ2-5,TRBV4-3,TGCGCCAGCAGCCAAGACAGGGGGTTCAGCGAGACCCAGTACTTC,CASSQDRGFSETQYF
-,-,TRBJ1-4,TRBV6-1,TGTGCCAGCAGTGGGATGCCTCGAGCGGCTAATGAAAAACTGTTTTTT,CASSGMPRAANEKLFF
TRBD1,-,TRBJ1-1,TRBV9,TGTGCCAGCAGCGCAGGCCAACAGGGGCATTGGGCTGAAGCTTTCTTT,CASSAGQQGHWAEAFF
-,-,TRBJ1-1,TRBV7-2,TGTGCCAGCAGCCCTAGTCGACAGTCCCACACTGAAGCTTTCTTT,CASSPSRQSHTEAFF
-,-,TRBJ1-1,TRBV6-5,TGTGCCAGCTACAGCGGGGGAATGAACACTGAAGCTTTCTTT,CASYSGGMNTEAFF
-,few,TRBJ2-2,TRBV18,TGTGCCAGCTCACCATACGACACCGGGGAGCTGTTTTTT,CASSPYDTGELFF